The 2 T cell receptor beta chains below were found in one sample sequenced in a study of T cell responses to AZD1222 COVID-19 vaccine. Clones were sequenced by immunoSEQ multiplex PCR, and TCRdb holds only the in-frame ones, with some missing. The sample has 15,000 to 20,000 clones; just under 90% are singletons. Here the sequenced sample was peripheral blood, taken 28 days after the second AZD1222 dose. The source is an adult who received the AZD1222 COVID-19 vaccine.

CDR3 loop: CASSVSGNGQPQHF. As DNA, the CDR3 is TGCGCCAGCAGTGTATCAGGTAACGGTCAGCCCCAGCATTTT. This rearrangement joins TRBV10-2 to TRBJ1-5; D ambiguous. V lost 4 bases and J 6 bases, leaving 13 bases between the germline ends. CDR3 size: 14 residues. Germline V gives CDR1 WSHSY, CDR2 SAAADI.

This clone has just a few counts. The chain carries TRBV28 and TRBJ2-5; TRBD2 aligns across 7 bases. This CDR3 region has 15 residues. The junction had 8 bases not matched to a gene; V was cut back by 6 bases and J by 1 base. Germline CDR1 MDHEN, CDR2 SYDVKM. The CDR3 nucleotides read TGTGCCAGCAGACATGCCTCTAGCGGCCAAGAGACCCAGTACTTC. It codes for CASRHASSGQETQYF.